The clone carrying this T cell receptor (beta chain) was counted once. Antigen unknown. Libraries were prepared by immunoSEQ multiplex PCR; TCRdb keeps only in-frame clonotypes and omits some of them. This sample yields about 240,000 clones, of which around 81% are seen a single time; around 0.61% belongs to the top ten. This specimen comes from a study of Tregs in tolerant kidney transplant recipients. Overall study results and limits: Biological reproducibility was not directly addressed, but technical replication error appeared minimal.

V gave up 6 bases and J gave up 6 bases, with 18 bases separating them. Per the germline V gene, CDR1 is SGHRS and CDR2 is YFSETQ. The CDR3 has 15 amino acids. This sequence joins TRBV5-1 and TRBJ2-2; tentatively, D is TRBD1 (5 bases). The receptor was isolated from a human donor in good health. Material: CD4+ T cells from blood. CDR3 residues: CASKVQGTSAGELFF. In DNA, the CDR3 is TGCGCCAGCAAAGTCCAGGGTACGTCAGCCGGGGAGCTGTTTTTT.